The next 9 T cell receptor beta chains were all read from a single sample in a study of cytomegalovirus exposure and HLA in healthy donors. Vbeta (60) and Jbeta (13) primers were used in the PCR. Assay used: immunoSEQ multiplex PCR; TCRdb lists only in-frame clones, some missing. The sample lists over 55,000 clones, around 85% occurring once. Sequencing was carried out using PBMCs. The origin of the receptors is a man between 40 and 49 years old in good health and CMV-seronegative.

The rearrangement links TRBV5-4 to TRBJ1-4; possible D gene TRBD1, 6 bases. This CDR3 comprises 14 residues. Germline CDR1 reads SGHNT; CDR2 reads YYREEE (reference sequence). The ends were cut back, 4 bases at V and 8 bases at J, with 15 bases in the middle. The DNA of the CDR3 is TGTGCCAGCAGCCCAGGGGTTCTGGGAGAAAAACTGTTTTTT. Protein product: CASSPGVLGEKLFF.

The chain employs TRBV7-2 and TRBJ1-2, with TRBD1 as a possible D gene (6 bases). Trimming shortened V by 7 bases and J by 8 bases, and 29 bases separated the two germline ends. This CDR3 contains 17 residues. Germline-derived CDR1 and CDR2 are SGHTA and FQGNSA. The CDR3 here is CASKSTLGGAGEEGYTF. Here the CDR3 DNA reads TGTGCCAGCAAGAGCACCTTGGGGGGCGCGGGAGAGGAGGGCTACACCTTC.

The chain combines TRBV7-9 with TRBJ2-7; D may be TRBD1 (5 bases). The V end was cut by 5 bases, the J end by 3 bases, with 8 bases between. Germline V lookup: CDR1 SEHNR, CDR2 FQNEAQ (reference sequence). This CDR3 region has 12 residues. CDR3 in amino acids: CASSLQGYEQYF. The CDR3 bases are TGTGCCAGCAGCCTCCAGGGCTACGAGCAGTACTTC.

The chain has TRBV6-6 and TRBJ1-1, with a weak D call TRBD1 (5 bases). This CDR3 contains 14 residues. The germline V gene has CDR1 MNHNY and CDR2 SVGAGI (reference sequence). The germline V and J ends were trimmed by 0 bases and 6 bases, with 11 bases remaining between them. The CDR3 sequence: CASSYSPGRAEAFF. CDR3 sequence (DNA): TGTGCCAGCAGTTACTCGCCAGGGAGGGCTGAAGCTTTCTTT.

This sequence joins TRBV9 and TRBJ2-1, with 8 bases lining up with TRBD2. Trimming at V came to 4 bases and at J to 6 bases, leaving 12 bases not matched to a gene. Germline V lookup: CDR1 SGDLS, CDR2 YYNGEE. This CDR3 is built from 16 residues. CDR3 coding DNA: TGTGCCAGCAGCCCCCCGGGGGGGCAGGGGACCAATGAGCAGTTCTTC. Residues: CASSPPGGQGTNEQFF.

Concerning this clone: The same CDR3 also results from other DNA sequences found in this sample. The chain uses TRBV6-1 and TRBJ1-2, with 9 nucleotides matching TRBD1. The CDR3 has 14 residues. J lost 3 bases, V lost 7 bases, and 6 bases had no gene match. CDR1 is MNHNS and CDR2 is SASEGT in the germline V gene. The CDR3 coding sequence is TGTGCCAGCAATTCCTGGGACAGGGACTATGGCTACACCTTC. Its translation: CASNSWDRDYGYTF.

This chain joins TRBV7-8 and TRBJ1-6; no reliable D call. Deletions cut 0 bases from V and 0 bases from J, with 6 bases between. The CDR3 contains 16 residues. The V gene's germline CDR1 is SGHVS and CDR2 FQNEAQ. In nucleotides, the CDR3 is TGTGCCAGCAGCTTAGCCGCCAGCTCCTATAATTCACCCCTCCACTTT. This sequence encodes CASSLAASSYNSPLHF.

This chain connects TRBV7-2 to TRBJ1-5; D call uncertain. Germline V gene data show CDR1 as SGHTA and CDR2 as FQGNSA. This CDR3 spans 15 amino acids. The V gene lost 0 bases and the J gene lost 3 bases, with 9 bases spanning the gap. CDR3 sequence reads: CASSLADTINQPQHF. As DNA, the CDR3 is TGTGCCAGCAGCTTAGCAGATACTATCAATCAGCCCCAGCATTTT.

V usage is TRBV30 and J usage is TRBJ1-4; TRBD1 is a possible D gene (5 bases). CDR1 and CDR2 from the germline V gene are GTSNPN and SVGIG (reference sequence). Trimming cost V 0 bases and J 7 bases, with 12 bases left between them. The CDR3 is 14 residues long. CDR3 sequence reads: CAWSVPGVGEKLFF. CDR3 DNA sequence: TGTGCCTGGAGTGTACCGGGGGTGGGTGAAAAACTGTTTTTT. Looking up the rest from reference TRBV30 and TRBJ1-4 gives the full variable domain: SQTIHQWPATLVQPVGSPLSLECTVEGTSNPNLYWYRQAAGRGLQLLFYSVGIGQISSEVPQNLSASRPQDRQFILSSKKLLLSDSGFYLCAWSVPGVGEKLFFGSGTQLSVL.